This T cell receptor beta chain was retrieved from a study of CD8+CD57+ T cells in acquired aplastic anemia listed by TCRdb under 2018. At the level of the whole study: On average, sorted CD4+ and CD8+ cells yielded approximately 3 ug of extracted DNA, with a range of roughly 0.19 to 27.4 ug. Healthy donor samples averaged about 10 million reads for CD4+ and about 11 million for CD8+ cells.

Profiling of TCR beta VDJ combinations and CDR3 sequences used genomic DNA as the template. An Illumina HiSeq 2000 was the platform used for TCR repertoire sequencing. Per the source publication's procedure: TRBV/TRBJ rearrangement plots, CDR3 size and DJ length profiles, and Simpson's diversity index were used to evaluate the repertoires. Whichever DNA sequence was most abundant in the deep sequencing data was defined as the immunodominant clone. CDR3 amino acid sequences were checked for sharing across subjects and were also compared against the VDJdb database and published repertoires. The public reads were reprocessed in TCRdb via fastp at Q25 and MiXCR, keeping in-frame beta chains. Here each entry gathers all rows of one CDR3 protein and keeps the most common genes and DNA. TCRdb, rather than the study authors, made the V and J calls. The sample table shows 150,000 to 200,000 distinct CDR3 sequences, and approximately 49% are seen once. The leading ten clones occupy approximately 3% of the sample.

Sequences SEHNR (CDR1) and FQNEAQ (CDR2) are obtained from the germline V gene (reference sequence). Deletion took 2 bases off V and 2 bases off J, with a span of 7 bases between the germline ends. The CDR3, cysteine through phenylalanine, is 14 amino acids long. Only the CDR3 region is kept as DNA, spanning 42 bases read in frame from base 1. Beyond this particular receptor, the publication reports: No significant difference in CD8+ Simpson's diversity was found between patients and healthy controls (P=0.060). Twenty-nine CD8+ CDR3 sequences were shared between patients and controls but appeared highly expressed in patients and within their immunodominant clones.

This clonotype was observed many times. What antigen it recognizes has not been identified. Per-base qualities were not stored, and no clone one base away is much larger. The study deep-sequenced TCR repertoires of sorted CD4+ and CD8+ blood T cells from severe aplastic anemia patients and healthy subjects. Ficoll-Paque density gradient centrifugation was used to isolate peripheral blood mononuclear cells. Before DNA was extracted, CD4+ and CD8+ T cells were sorted using either FACS or magnetic beads. The specimen was sorted CD4+, CD8+, or CD8+CD57+ T cells (not recorded which) from PBMCs. This chain joins TRBV7-9 to TRBJ2-1; perhaps TRBD2 is the D gene, with 5 bases matching. The sequence was collected from a human donor in good health. The nucleotides read TGTGCCAGCAGCTTACGGGAAACCTACAATGAGCAGTTCTTC. It encodes CASSLRETYNEQFF.